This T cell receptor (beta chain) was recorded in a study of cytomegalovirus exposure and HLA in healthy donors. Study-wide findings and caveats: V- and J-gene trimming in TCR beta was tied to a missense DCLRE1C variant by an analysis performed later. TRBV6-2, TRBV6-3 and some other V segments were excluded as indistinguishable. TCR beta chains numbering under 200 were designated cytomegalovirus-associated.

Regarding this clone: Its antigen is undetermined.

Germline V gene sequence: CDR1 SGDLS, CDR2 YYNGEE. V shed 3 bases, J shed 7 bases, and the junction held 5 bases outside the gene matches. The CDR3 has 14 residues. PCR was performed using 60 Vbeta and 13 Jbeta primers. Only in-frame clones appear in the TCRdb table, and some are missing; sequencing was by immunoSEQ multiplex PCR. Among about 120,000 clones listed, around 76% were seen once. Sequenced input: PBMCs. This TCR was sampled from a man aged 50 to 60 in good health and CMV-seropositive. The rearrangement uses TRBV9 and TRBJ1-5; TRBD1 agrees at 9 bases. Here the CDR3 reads CASSGGQGSQPQHF. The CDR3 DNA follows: TGTGCCAGCAGCGGGGGACAGGGTAGCCAGCCCCAGCATTTT.